The 5 T cell receptor beta chains presented below share a single source sample, sequenced in a study of early T cells in non-severe SARS-CoV-2 infection. TCRdb reanalysed the 5' RACE reads using MiXCR and keeps one entry per CDR3 protein. The table lists 35,000 to 45,000 distinct CDR3 sequences, around 6.1% of them singletons. Sequences were derived from whole blood, sampled at baseline. The receptors come from an adult who was a healthcare worker with PCR-confirmed SARS-CoV-2 infection or an uninfected control (not recorded which).

This chain uses TRBV3-1 with TRBJ1-2; D not certain. Trimming stripped 2 bases from V and 6 bases from J, with 28 bases between. CDR3 length equals 19 residues. Germline V gene data show CDR1 as LGHDT and CDR2 as YNNKEL (reference sequence). CDR3 DNA sequence: TGTGCCAGCAGCCAAACGGACGGGTATTGGCCCGGGCCGTCGGATGGCTACACCTTC. Its protein is CASSQTDGYWPGPSDGYTF.

This clonotype has a handful of counts. J is TRBJ2-1 and V is TRBV7-2, with TRBD1 identical over 7 bases. This CDR3 region has 13 residues. In germline, CDR1 is SGHTA, CDR2 FQGNSA. The V segment lost 3 bases and the J segment 8 bases; nucleotides outside the gene matches: 4. The CDR3 spells CASSFEGADEQFF. The CDR3 coding sequence is TGTGCCAGCAGCTTCGAGGGGGCGGATGAGCAGTTCTTC.

Many counts were recorded for this clonotype. DNA of the CDR3: TGCAGTGCCCCCGAGAGGGTTCTAGCCAAAAACATTCAGTACTTC. Amino acids: CSAPERVLAKNIQYF. The genes are TRBV20-1 and TRBJ2-4, with a tentative D call TRBD2 (5 bases). V lost 6 bases and J lost 0, with 15 bases in between. Germline V gene data show CDR1 as DFQATT and CDR2 as SNEGSKA (reference sequence). The CDR3 loop spans 15 amino acids.

In this sample, this clonotype turned up a few times. The chain couples TRBV29-1 to TRBJ1-2; D is possibly TRBD1 (5 bases). The CDR3 has 12 residues. Trimming left V 5 bases short and J 2 bases short, with 9 bases between. Germline CDR1 is SQVTM and CDR2 is ANQGSEA. The CDR3 coding sequence is TGCAGCGTTTACAGGTTGAACTATGGCTACACCTTC. Translating gives CSVYRLNYGYTF.

This clonotype turned up a few times. The rearrangement joins TRBV7-8 to TRBJ2-1; possibly TRBD1 or TRBD2 for D (7 bases each). Trimming pared 5 bases from V and 1 base from J, leaving 15 bases between. The CDR3 is 16 amino acids. CDR1 and CDR2 (germline): SGHVS, FQNEAQ. CDR3 nucleotide sequence: TGTGCCAGCAGCGCGCACCAGGGGGGGTCCTACAATGAGCAGTTCTTC. Residues: CASSAHQGGSYNEQFF.